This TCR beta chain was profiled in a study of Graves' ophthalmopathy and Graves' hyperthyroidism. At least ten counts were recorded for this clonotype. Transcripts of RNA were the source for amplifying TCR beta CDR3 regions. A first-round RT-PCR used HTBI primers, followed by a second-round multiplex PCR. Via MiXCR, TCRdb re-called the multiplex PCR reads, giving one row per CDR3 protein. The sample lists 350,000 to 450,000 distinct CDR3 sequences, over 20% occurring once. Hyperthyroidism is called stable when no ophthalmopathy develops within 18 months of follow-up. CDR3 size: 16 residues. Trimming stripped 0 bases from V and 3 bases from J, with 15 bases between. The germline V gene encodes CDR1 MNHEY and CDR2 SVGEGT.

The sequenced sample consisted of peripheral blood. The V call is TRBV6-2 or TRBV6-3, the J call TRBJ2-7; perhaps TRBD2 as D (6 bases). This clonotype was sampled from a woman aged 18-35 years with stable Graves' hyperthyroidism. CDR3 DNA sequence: TGTGCCAGCAGTTACTCCTCCTCCGGGAGCAACTACGAGCAGTACTTC. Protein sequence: CASSYSSSGSNYEQYF.